Listed below are T cell receptor beta chains from one sample, sequenced in a study of CD8 T cells in ankylosing spondylitis. TCRdb reanalysed the 5' RACE reads using MiXCR and keeps one entry per CDR3 protein. The repertoire includes around 130,000 distinct CDR3 sequences, approximately 17% of them detected once, and about 33% sits in the top ten. Sequencing was done on a sample of blood, either unsorted or a sorted T cell fraction (not recorded which). The origin of the receptors is a male donor with ankylosing spondylitis. Both conserved end residues are part of each CDR3. Clone size is not always given. Where it is, it says once, few, many or a class for expanded clones.

TRBJ2-1	13	TRBV5-1	few	CASSLFQGNEQFF
TRBJ1-5	13	TRBV29-1	many	CSVDAGINQPQHF
TRBJ2-2	18	TRBV3-1	.	CASSQGYISARGSGELFF
TRBJ2-7	17	TRBV27	.	CASSPVLDHIPPYEQYF
TRBJ2-1	17	TRBV12-3/TRBV12-4	few	CASSSSFGRTTYNEQFF
TRBJ2-2	16	TRBV6-1	.	CASTILATGFGGELFF
TRBJ2-5	15	TRBV7-9	few	CASSLGQVPQETQYF
TRBJ1-1	18	TRBV15	.	CATSRRPWAAGGNTEAFF
TRBJ1-5	15	TRBV24-1	.	CATSERTGPNQPQHF
TRBJ2-2	16	TRBV24-1	.	CATSDLTQDATGELFF
TRBJ2-2	17	TRBV27	few	CASSYGLAGQNTGELFF
TRBJ1-2	13	TRBV27	few	CASSRTVRYGYTF
TRBJ2-3	12	TRBV29-1	.	CSAIAGGSTQYF
TRBJ2-7	12	TRBV5-1	.	CATGVTSYEQYF
TRBJ2-7	14	TRBV12-3/TRBV12-4	few	CASSSAGPAYEQYF
TRBJ2-3	14	TRBV13	.	CASSSCKITDTQYF
TRBJ1-4	15	TRBV3-1	many	CASSLVDRASEKLFF
TRBJ2-5	12	TRBV9	.	CASSENGGTQYF
TRBJ1-1	14	TRBV9	.	CASSVALVSTEAFF
TRBJ2-1	14	TRBV25-1	.	CASSESGQANEQFF
TRBJ1-5	16	TRBV5-1	.	CASSLTGQGSNQPQHF
TRBJ2-2	17	TRBV12-3/TRBV12-4	.	CASRTSGRAGYTGELFF
TRBJ2-1	16	TRBV12-3/TRBV12-4	few	CASSYPDRGKDNEQFF
TRBJ2-5	14	TRBV7-9	.	CASSLVQQRETQYF
TRBJ2-7	17	TRBV4-3	few	CASSQEEGSLGQYEQYF
TRBJ2-5	14	TRBV13	many	CASSPGEAQETQYF
TRBJ2-1	10	TRBV6-1	few	CASTYNEQFF
TRBJ2-2	15	TRBV5-1	few	CASSAPGQNTGELFF
TRBJ2-2	15	TRBV7-9	many	CASSFPQGDTGELFF
TRBJ2-7	13	TRBV4-1	few	CASSQGRHYEQYF
TRBJ2-7	14	TRBV9	few	CASSPPRSSYEQYF
TRBJ1-1	11	TRBV20-1	few	CSAPGGPGAFF
TRBJ2-1	17	TRBV12-5	.	CASGFDFSGRSYNEQFF
TRBJ1-5	14	TRBV28	few	CASTDFGAGQPQHF
TRBJ2-7	15	TRBV12-3/TRBV12-4	.	CASSFGRPRAYEQYF
TRBJ2-1	14	TRBV29-1	many	CSVFGGRGTNEQFF
TRBJ1-4	16	TRBV7-2	.	CASSLNPGQGREKLFF
TRBJ2-1	12	TRBV25-1	few	CASSTGYNEQFF
TRBJ1-1	13	TRBV12-3/TRBV12-4	few	CASSSPGDTEAFF
TRBJ2-1	13	TRBV30	.	CAWSVSGASEQFF
TRBJ2-1	18	TRBV9	many	CASSVVGQGLAAYNEQFF
TRBJ2-2	18	TRBV10-2	.	CASSVLAGVAPITGELFF
TRBJ2-1	15	TRBV27	.	CASTPGQGVDNEQFF
TRBJ2-1	15	TRBV25-1	few	CASSEFGTGGNEQFF
TRBJ1-3	16	TRBV4-2	.	CASSQVGDHSGNTIYF
TRBJ2-1	15	TRBV28	few	CASSFSGGSYNEQFF
TRBJ2-3	22	TRBV24-1	once	CATSEHPRTSGIEWWSTDTQYF
TRBJ1-1	17	TRBV27	.	CASSPLRPDRVDAEAFF
TRBJ2-1	16	TRBV9	.	CASSVAGIGAYNEQFF
TRBJ2-1	12	TRBV9	.	CASTPQGHEQFF
TRBJ1-1	15	TRBV29-1	.	CSVIPETGGRDGAFF
TRBJ1-2	16	TRBV4-3	.	CASSQGITGANYGYTF
TRBJ1-5	16	TRBV2	few	CASSGTVGYSNQPQHF